The T cell receptor beta chain under discussion was sequenced for a study of human T cells and chemical hapten exposure. Looking at the study overall: Across its 20 to 25 weeks, the study gave patients weekly diphenylcyclopropenone doses to the scalp.

This CDR3 has 14 amino acids. The V segment lost 0 bases and the J segment 4 bases; nucleotides outside the gene matches: 3. Germline lookup yields CDR1 SGHRS and CDR2 YFSETQ. This clonotype was found many times. Its antigen is unknown. Time point of the sample: patch test 1, 2 weeks after DPC sensitization. Indicated treatment: therapeutic diphenylcyclopropenone sensitization with weekly scalp DPC. The study's library attached unique molecular identifiers to single cDNA molecules. Each CDR3 protein is one row after TCRdb ran MiXCR on the RACE reads. Of roughly 82,000 distinct CDR3 sequences in the sample, about 10% were seen once. Study-wide points: Expanded TCRs showed more large CDR3 clusters than pre-sensitization or healthy control sets.

Sequencing was performed on whole blood, taken in connection with sensitization to the hapten diphenylcyclopropenone (DPC). The TCR was taken from a woman aged 55-70 years with alopecia areata. Some clones in this sample may be carry-over from other donors' samples. The J gene is TRBJ1-2, the V gene TRBV5-1; TRBD1 matches at 7 bases. The CDR3, as DNA: TGCGCCAGCAGCTTGGGGCCAGGGGGCTATGGCTACACCTTC. Translated: CASSLGPGGYGYTF.